This TCR beta chain is from a study of blood T cells in healthy people across ages. The second PCR ran about 7 to 12 cycles with a sample-barcoded 5' primer and J-beta primers. TCRdb re-derived calls from the 5' RACE reads in MiXCR, one entry per CDR3 protein. The table lists some 1,800,000 distinct CDR3 sequences, about 39% of them singletons. Germline-derived CDR1 and CDR2 are DFQATT and SNEGSKA (reference sequence). CDR3 size: 11 residues. This clonotype was recorded a few times. This may arise from a read error, as a much more abundant clone is one base away. Sequenced sample: blood. This chain links TRBV20-1 with TRBJ2-4, with 9 positions matching TRBD1. TRBJ2-7 explains the end of the DNA better; the J call may be wrong. The TCR was taken from a human donor in good health. CDR3: CSIGTGYEQYF. The CDR3, as DNA: TGCAGTATAGGGACAGGGTACGAGCAGTACTTC.